These T cell receptor beta chains were read from a single sample in a study of shared clonotypes between healthy human individuals. Profiled with immunoSEQ multiplex PCR; TCRdb holds only in-frame clones, not every one. The sample lists 1.6 million or so clones, approximately 96% seen once, with roughly 1.2% in the top ten. Sequenced input: naive CD4+ T cells sorted from blood. The receptor source for this set is a man younger than 45 in good health. Each CDR3 is given with its conserved first and last residue. A D gene is named only where the DNA matches it firmly. Clone size appears in some rows only: once, few, many, or a class for an expanded clone.

size,D,J,V,DNA,CDR3
NA,NA,TRBJ1-1,TRBV5-6,TGTGCCAGCAGCTTGCGGGGCAGAGTGAACACTGAAGCTTTCTTT,CASSLRGRVNTEAFF
NA,TRBD1,TRBJ1-2,TRBV11-2,TGTGCCAGCAGCTTATCGACAGGGGCTGGCTACACCTTC,CASSLSTGAGYTF
NA,TRBD1,TRBJ2-1,TRBV13,TGTGCCAGCAGCTTACGAGGGGGCGCTGAGCAGTTCTTC,CASSLRGGAEQFF
NA,NA,TRBJ2-7,TRBV6-6,TGTGCCAGCAGTGGCCACAGGGCTGAGTACGAGCAGTACTTC,CASSGHRAEYEQYF
NA,TRBD2,TRBJ2-1,TRBV5-6,TGTGCCAGCAGCCGGGGACTAGTAGGGTCCAATGAGCAGTTCTTC,CASSRGLVGSNEQFF
NA,NA,TRBJ2-2,TRBV18,TGTGCCAGCTCACCATCGTTGACTGGGGAGCTGTTTTTT,CASSPSLTGELFF
NA,NA,TRBJ1-1,TRBV11-2,TGTGCCAGCAGCCAAGATTTCGCCCGAGCTTTCTTT,CASSQDFARAFF
NA,NA,TRBJ2-6,TRBV6-5,TGTGCCAGCAGTTATCTGCCCTCTGGGGCCAACGTCCTGACTTTC,CASSYLPSGANVLTF
NA,NA,TRBJ2-7,TRBV5-6,TGTGCCAGCAGCTTTGGTCCAGGCCGCTACGAGCAGTACTTC,CASSFGPGRYEQYF
once,NA,TRBJ1-2,TRBV6-5,TGTGCCAGCAGTTACTCGAACCCTAACTATGGCTACACCTTC,CASSYSNPNYGYTF
NA,TRBD2,TRBJ2-5,TRBV28,TGTGCCAGCAGTTTATCCCTGGCGGTAGCGGGAGGTATTGCAGAGACCCAGTACTTC,CASSLSLAVAGGIAETQYF
NA,TRBD1,TRBJ1-1,TRBV6-1,TGTGCCAGCAGTGAACGACAGGGCACTGAAGCTTTCTTT,CASSERQGTEAFF
NA,NA,TRBJ2-7,TRBV7-3,TGTGCCAGCAGCTTAGGGGGTACCTCCTACGAGCAGTACTTC,CASSLGGTSYEQYF
NA,NA,TRBJ2-3,TRBV18,TGTGCCAGCTCACCACTTGGGGGGCCGGTGGCAGATACGCAGTATTTT,CASSPLGGPVADTQYF